A selection of T cell receptor beta chains follows, all from one sample in a study of T cells after yellow fever vaccination. TCRdb redid the calling of the 5' RACE reads with MiXCR, one entry per CDR3 protein. The repertoire consists of under 150,000 distinct CDR3 sequences, with 7.7% occurring once and the leading ten covering under 0.95%. The sample consisted of CD4+ T cells sorted from PBMCs, taken 5 days after the yellow fever booster vaccination. Every receptor here comes from a young man who received the YFV17D yellow fever vaccine. CDR3s include the opening cysteine and the closing phenylalanine or tryptophan. Fields, in order: CDR3 protein, CDR3 DNA, D gene, clone size, J gene, V gene. A D gene is named only where the DNA matches it firmly. Only some rows state a clone size, as once, few, many or a class for expanded clones.

cdr3_aa: CASSFDRAHQYF
cdr3_nt: TGTGCCAGCAGCTTCGACAGGGCCCACCAGTACTTC
d_call: TRBD1
clone_size: many
j_call: TRBJ2-7
v_call: TRBV7-2

cdr3_aa: CASSLVAGGAGANVLTF
cdr3_nt: TGCGCCAGCAGCTTGGTGGCAGGGGGGGCTGGGGCCAACGTCCTGACTTTC
d_call: -
clone_size: many
j_call: TRBJ2-6
v_call: TRBV5-1

cdr3_aa: CASSPGNYGYTF
cdr3_nt: TGTGCCAGCTCACCAGGGAACTATGGCTACACCTTC
d_call: -
clone_size: many
j_call: TRBJ1-2
v_call: TRBV18

cdr3_aa: CASSLRANVLTF
cdr3_nt: TGTGCCAGCAGTTTACGGGCCAACGTCCTGACTTTC
d_call: -
clone_size: many
j_call: TRBJ2-6
v_call: TRBV12-3/TRBV12-4

cdr3_aa: CASSSWTSGSDEQFF
cdr3_nt: TGTGCCAGCAGTTCATGGACTAGCGGGAGCGATGAGCAGTTCTTC
d_call: TRBD2
clone_size: many
j_call: TRBJ2-1
v_call: TRBV7-9

cdr3_aa: CASSFGGLRNTEAFF
cdr3_nt: TGTGCCAGCAGTTTCGGGGGCCTGAGGAACACTGAAGCTTTCTTT
d_call: -
clone_size: many
j_call: TRBJ1-1
v_call: TRBV12-3/TRBV12-4

cdr3_aa: CASSVTGTSGIYNEQFF
cdr3_nt: TGTGCCAGTAGTGTAACCGGGACTAGCGGAATATACAATGAGCAGTTCTTC
d_call: TRBD2
clone_size: many
j_call: TRBJ2-1
v_call: TRBV19

cdr3_aa: CSARGSRLGLYYEQYF
cdr3_nt: TGCAGTGCCCGAGGATCCAGGCTCGGACTATATTACGAGCAGTACTTC
d_call: -
clone_size: -
j_call: TRBJ2-7
v_call: TRBV20-1

cdr3_aa: CASGRLILSTDTQYF
cdr3_nt: TGTGCCAGCGGAAGACTAATTCTTAGCACAGATACGCAGTATTTT
d_call: -
clone_size: many
j_call: TRBJ2-3
v_call: TRBV12-3/TRBV12-4

cdr3_aa: CASRAGTSGRRNIQYF
cdr3_nt: TGCGCCAGCAGGGCTGGGACTAGCGGGAGGAGAAACATTCAGTACTTC
d_call: TRBD2
clone_size: many
j_call: TRBJ2-4
v_call: TRBV5-1

cdr3_aa: CASSQPDLSPLHF
cdr3_nt: TGTGCCAGCAGCCAACCCGACCTTTCACCCCTCCACTTT
d_call: -
clone_size: few
j_call: TRBJ1-6
v_call: TRBV7-9

cdr3_aa: CASSYLALDNEQFF
cdr3_nt: TGCGCCAGCAGCTACCTAGCGCTGGATAATGAGCAGTTCTTC
d_call: -
clone_size: many
j_call: TRBJ2-1
v_call: TRBV5-1

cdr3_aa: CASSQSDGNTGELFF
cdr3_nt: TGTGCCAGCAGCCAAAGCGACGGAAACACCGGGGAGCTGTTTTTT
d_call: -
clone_size: -
j_call: TRBJ2-2
v_call: TRBV7-9

cdr3_aa: CASSLTVERDFPRGTQYF
cdr3_nt: TGTGCCAGCAGCTTGACAGTGGAACGGGACTTCCCGCGGGGGACGCAGTATTTT
d_call: TRBD2
clone_size: -
j_call: TRBJ2-3
v_call: TRBV7-3

cdr3_aa: CASSFTQPLPSYEQYF
cdr3_nt: TGTGCCAGCAGTTTCACCCAGCCGCTGCCGTCCTACGAGCAGTACTTC
d_call: -
clone_size: many
j_call: TRBJ2-7
v_call: TRBV28

cdr3_aa: CAIYNGNRYEQYF
cdr3_nt: TGTGCCATCTATAACGGGAATCGCTACGAGCAGTACTTC
d_call: -
clone_size: many
j_call: TRBJ2-7
v_call: TRBV10-3

cdr3_aa: CSATPYNEQFF
cdr3_nt: TGCAGCGCCACACCCTACAATGAGCAGTTCTTC
d_call: -
clone_size: many
j_call: TRBJ2-1
v_call: TRBV29-1

cdr3_aa: CASRQGVPRYEQYF
cdr3_nt: TGTGCCAGCAGGCAGGGGGTCCCCCGGTACGAGCAGTACTTC
d_call: TRBD1
clone_size: few
j_call: TRBJ2-7
v_call: TRBV28

cdr3_aa: CASSLDGDRSYNEQFF
cdr3_nt: TGCGCCAGCAGCTTGGATGGAGACCGCTCCTACAATGAGCAGTTCTTC
d_call: -
clone_size: many
j_call: TRBJ2-1
v_call: TRBV5-1

cdr3_aa: CAISESTSGRGNEQFF
cdr3_nt: TGTGCCATCAGTGAGTCAACTAGCGGGAGGGGCAATGAGCAGTTCTTC
d_call: TRBD2
clone_size: many
j_call: TRBJ2-1
v_call: TRBV10-3

cdr3_aa: CAPSRIPTGELFF
cdr3_nt: TGTGCCCCCTCTCGTATACCAACCGGGGAGCTGTTTTTT
d_call: -
clone_size: many
j_call: TRBJ2-2
v_call: TRBV7-9